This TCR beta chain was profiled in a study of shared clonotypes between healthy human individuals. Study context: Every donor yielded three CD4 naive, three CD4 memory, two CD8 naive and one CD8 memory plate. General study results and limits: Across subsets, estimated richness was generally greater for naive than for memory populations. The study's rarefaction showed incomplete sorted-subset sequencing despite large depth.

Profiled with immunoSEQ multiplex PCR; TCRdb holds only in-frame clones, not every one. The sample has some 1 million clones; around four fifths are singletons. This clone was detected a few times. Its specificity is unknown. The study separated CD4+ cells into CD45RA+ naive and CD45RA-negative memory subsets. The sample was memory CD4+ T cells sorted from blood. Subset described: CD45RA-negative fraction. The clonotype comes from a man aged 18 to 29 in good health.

CDR3 in DNA: TGTGCCAGCAGCAGGTACAGCGGGAACACCGGGGAGCTGTTTTTT. This gives the protein CASSRYSGNTGELFF. This rearrangement joins TRBV28 to TRBJ2-2, with D tentatively TRBD2 (5 bases). Germline lookup yields CDR1 MDHEN and CDR2 SYDVKM. This CDR3 is built from 15 residues. V shed 6 bases and J shed 1 base, with 12 bases lying between them.